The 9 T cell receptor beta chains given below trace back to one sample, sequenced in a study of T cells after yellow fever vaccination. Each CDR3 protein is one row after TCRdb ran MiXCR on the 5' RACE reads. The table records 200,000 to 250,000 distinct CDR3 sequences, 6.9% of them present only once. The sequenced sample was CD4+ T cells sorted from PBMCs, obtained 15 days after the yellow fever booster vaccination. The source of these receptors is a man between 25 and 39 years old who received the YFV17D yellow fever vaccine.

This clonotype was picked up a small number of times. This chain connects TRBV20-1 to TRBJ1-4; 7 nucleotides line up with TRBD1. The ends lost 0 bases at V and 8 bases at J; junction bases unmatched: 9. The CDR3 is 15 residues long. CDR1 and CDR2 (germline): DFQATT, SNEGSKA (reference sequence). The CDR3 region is CSARDGTASREKLFF. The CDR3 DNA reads TGCAGTGCTAGAGATGGGACAGCGAGTAGGGAAAAACTGTTTTTT.

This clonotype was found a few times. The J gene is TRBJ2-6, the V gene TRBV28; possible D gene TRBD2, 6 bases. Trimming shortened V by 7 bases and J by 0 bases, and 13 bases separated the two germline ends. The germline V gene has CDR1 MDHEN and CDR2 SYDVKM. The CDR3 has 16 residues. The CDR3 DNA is TGTGCCAGCACCTCCGGGGGAAGCTCTGGGGCCAACGTCCTGACTTTC. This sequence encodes CASTSGGSSGANVLTF.

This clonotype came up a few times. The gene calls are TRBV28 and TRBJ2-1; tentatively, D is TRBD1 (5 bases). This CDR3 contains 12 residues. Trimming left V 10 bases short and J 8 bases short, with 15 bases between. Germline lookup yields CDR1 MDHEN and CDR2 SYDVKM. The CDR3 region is CATQGSWHEQFF. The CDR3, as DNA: TGTGCCACCCAGGGTAGTTGGCATGAGCAGTTCTTC.

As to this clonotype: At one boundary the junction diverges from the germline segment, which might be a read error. DNA for the CDR3: TGCAGTGCTAGGGCCCTGGGACAGGGGAGGGTCTTC. This encodes CSARALGQGRVF. V gene TRBV20-1 combines with J gene TRBJ2-1; 10 bases match TRBD1. In germline, CDR1 is DFQATT, CDR2 SNEGSKA (reference sequence). This CDR3 comprises 12 residues.

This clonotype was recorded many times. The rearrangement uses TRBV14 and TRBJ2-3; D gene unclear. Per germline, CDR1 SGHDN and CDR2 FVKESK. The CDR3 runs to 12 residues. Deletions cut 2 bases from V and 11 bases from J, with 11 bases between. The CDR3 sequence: CASSQLRALQYF. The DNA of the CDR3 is TGTGCCAGCAGCCAACTACGGGCCCTGCAGTATTTT.

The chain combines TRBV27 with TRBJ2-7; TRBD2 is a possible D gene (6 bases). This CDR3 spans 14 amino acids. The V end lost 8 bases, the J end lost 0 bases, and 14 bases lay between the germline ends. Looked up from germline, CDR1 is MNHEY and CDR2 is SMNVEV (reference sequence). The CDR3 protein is CASGRREASYEQYF. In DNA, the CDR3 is TGTGCCAGCGGAAGGAGGGAAGCCTCCTACGAGCAGTACTTC.

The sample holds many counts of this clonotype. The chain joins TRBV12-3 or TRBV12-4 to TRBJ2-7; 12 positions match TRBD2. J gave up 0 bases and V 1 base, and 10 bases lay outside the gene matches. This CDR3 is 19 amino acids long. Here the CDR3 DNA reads TGTGCCAGCAGTTTAGGAGTTGGCCTAGCGGGAGGGTCCTCCTACGAGCAGTACTTC. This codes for CASSLGVGLAGGSSYEQYF.

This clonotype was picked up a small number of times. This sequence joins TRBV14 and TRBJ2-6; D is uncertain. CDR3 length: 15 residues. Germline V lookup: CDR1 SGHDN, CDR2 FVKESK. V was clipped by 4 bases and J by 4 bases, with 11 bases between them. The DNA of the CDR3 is TGTGCCAGCAGCCGTAACCGAGGAGGGGCCAACGTCCTGACTTTC. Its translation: CASSRNRGGANVLTF.

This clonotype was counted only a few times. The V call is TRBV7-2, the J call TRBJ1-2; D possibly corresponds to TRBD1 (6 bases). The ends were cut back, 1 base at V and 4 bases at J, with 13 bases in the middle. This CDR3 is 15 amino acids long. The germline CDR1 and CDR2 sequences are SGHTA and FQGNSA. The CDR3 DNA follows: TGTGCCAGCAGCTTAGTCGCGGGGGGCGGCTATGGCTACACCTTC. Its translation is CASSLVAGGGYGYTF.